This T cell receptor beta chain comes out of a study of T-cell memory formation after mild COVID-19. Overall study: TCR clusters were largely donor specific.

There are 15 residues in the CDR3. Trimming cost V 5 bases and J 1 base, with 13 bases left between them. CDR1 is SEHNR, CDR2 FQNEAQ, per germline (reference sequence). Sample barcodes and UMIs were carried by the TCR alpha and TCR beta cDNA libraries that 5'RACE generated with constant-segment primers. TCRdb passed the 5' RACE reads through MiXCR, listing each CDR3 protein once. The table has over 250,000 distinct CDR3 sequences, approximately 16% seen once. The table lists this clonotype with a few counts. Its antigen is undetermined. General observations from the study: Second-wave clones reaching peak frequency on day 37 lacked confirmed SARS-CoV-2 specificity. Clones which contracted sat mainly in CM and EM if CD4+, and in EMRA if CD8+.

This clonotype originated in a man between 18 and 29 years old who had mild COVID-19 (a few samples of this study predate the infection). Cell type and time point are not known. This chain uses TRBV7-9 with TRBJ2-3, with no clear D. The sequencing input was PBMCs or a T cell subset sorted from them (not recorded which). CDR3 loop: CASSLAAARTDTQYF. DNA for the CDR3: TGTGCCAGCAGCCTGGCGGCGGCCCGCACAGATACGCAGTATTTT.